This T cell receptor (beta chain) was profiled in a study of identical twins. MiXCR, run by TCRdb on the 5' RACE reads, gives a single entry per CDR3 protein. Among 700,000 or so distinct CDR3 sequences listed, 8.5% to 9% were seen once. The ends were cut back, 7 bases at V and 0 bases at J, with 10 bases in the middle. This CDR3 region has 13 residues. The V gene's germline CDR1 is PRHDT and CDR2 FYEKMQ (reference sequence). The sample holds many counts of this clonotype. These same records also appear under a second study, on yellow fever vaccine responses in identical twins.

The origin of this receptor is a woman aged 18-29 years in good health. Specimen: PBMCs. This chain connects TRBV13 to TRBJ2-7; D call uncertain. CDR3 nucleotide sequence: TGTGCCAGCACTCCCCGGGCCTCCTACGAGCAGTACTTC. Amino acid sequence: CASTPRASYEQYF.